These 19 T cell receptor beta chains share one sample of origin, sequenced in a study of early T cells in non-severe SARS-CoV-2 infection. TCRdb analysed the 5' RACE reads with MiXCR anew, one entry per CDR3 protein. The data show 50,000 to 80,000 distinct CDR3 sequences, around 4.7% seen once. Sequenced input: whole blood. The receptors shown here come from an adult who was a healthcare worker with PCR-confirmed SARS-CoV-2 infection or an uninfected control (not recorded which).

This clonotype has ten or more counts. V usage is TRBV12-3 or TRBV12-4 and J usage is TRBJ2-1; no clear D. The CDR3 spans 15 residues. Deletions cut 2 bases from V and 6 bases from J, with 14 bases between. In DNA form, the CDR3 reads TGTGCCAGCAGTTTAATGCCAGATCTATCCAATGAGCAGTTCTTC. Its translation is CASSLMPDLSNEQFF.

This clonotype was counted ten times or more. CDR3 nucleotide sequence: TGTGCCATCATTTTAGCGGGGGTATCTAGCACAGATACGCAGTATTTT. Translation gives CAIILAGVSSTDTQYF. The chain recombines TRBV10-3 with TRBJ2-3; 9 positions agree with TRBD2. The V segment lost 7 bases and the J segment 0 bases; nucleotides outside the gene matches: 8. The CDR3 has 16 amino acids. CDR1 is ENHRY, CDR2 SYGVKD, per germline.

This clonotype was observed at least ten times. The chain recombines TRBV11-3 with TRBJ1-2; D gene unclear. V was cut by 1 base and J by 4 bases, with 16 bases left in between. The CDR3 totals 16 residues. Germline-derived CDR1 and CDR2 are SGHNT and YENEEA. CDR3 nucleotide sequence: TGTGCCAGCAGCTTAGCAGGCTCCAAGGCCCTCTATGGCTACACCTTC. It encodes CASSLAGSKALYGYTF. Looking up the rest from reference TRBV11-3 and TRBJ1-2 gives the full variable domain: EAGVVQSPRYKIIEKKQPVAFWCNPISGHNTLYWYLQNLGQGPELLIRYENEEAVDDSQLPKDRFSAERLKGVDSTLKIQPAELGDSAVYLCASSLAGSKALYGYTFGSGTRLTVV.

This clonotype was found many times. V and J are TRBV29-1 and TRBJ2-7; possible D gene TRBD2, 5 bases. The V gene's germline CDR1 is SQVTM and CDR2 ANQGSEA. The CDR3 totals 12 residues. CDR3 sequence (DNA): TGCACCACTCCATACGGGGCCTACGAGCAGTACTTC. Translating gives CTTPYGAYEQYF.

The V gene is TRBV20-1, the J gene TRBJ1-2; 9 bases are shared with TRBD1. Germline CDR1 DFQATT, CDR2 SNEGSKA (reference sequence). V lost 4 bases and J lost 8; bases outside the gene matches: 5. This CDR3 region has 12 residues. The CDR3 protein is CSAKQGAEGYTF. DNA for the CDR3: TGCAGTGCTAAACAGGGGGCGGAGGGCTACACCTTC.

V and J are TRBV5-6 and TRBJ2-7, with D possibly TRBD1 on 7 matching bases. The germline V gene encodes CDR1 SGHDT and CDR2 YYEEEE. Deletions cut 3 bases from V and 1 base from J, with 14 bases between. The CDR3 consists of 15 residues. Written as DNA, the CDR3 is TGTGCCAGCAGCTGGGGGACAGCGGGTTCCTACGAGCAGTACTTC. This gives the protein CASSWGTAGSYEQYF.

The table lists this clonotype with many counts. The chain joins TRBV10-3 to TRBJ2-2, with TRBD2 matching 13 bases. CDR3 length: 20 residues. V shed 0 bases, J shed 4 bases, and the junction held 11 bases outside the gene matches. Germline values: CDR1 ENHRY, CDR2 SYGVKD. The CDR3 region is CAISESGTSGIPRGTGELFF. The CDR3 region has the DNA TGTGCCATCAGTGAGTCGGGGACTAGCGGGATCCCACGGGGCACCGGGGAGCTGTTTTTT.

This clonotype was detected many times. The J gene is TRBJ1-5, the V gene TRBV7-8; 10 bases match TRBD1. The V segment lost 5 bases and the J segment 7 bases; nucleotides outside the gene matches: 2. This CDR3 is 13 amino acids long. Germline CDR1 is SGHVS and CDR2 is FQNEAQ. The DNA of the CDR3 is TGTGCCAGCAGCCCGACAGGGGGCCAGCCCCAGCATTTT. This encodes CASSPTGGQPQHF.

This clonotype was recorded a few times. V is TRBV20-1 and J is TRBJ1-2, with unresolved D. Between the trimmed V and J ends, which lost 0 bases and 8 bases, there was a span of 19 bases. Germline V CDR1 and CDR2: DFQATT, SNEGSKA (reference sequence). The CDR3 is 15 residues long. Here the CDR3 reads CSARDIDPDLRGYTF. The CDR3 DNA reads TGCAGTGCTAGAGACATAGACCCGGACCTCAGGGGCTACACCTTC.

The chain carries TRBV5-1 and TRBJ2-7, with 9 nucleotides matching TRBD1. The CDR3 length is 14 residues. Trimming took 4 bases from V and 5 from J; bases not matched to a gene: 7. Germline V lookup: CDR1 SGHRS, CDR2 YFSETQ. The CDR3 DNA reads TGCGCCAGCAGCGGGGACAGGGAGATCCACGAGCAGTACTTC. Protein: CASSGDREIHEQYF.

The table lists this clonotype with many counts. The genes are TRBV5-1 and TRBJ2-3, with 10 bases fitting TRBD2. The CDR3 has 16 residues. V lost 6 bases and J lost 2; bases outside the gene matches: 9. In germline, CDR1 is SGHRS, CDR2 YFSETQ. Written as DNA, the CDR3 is TGCGCCAGCACTCGCGGCGGACTAGCGGTCACAGATACGCAGTATTTT. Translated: CASTRGGLAVTDTQYF.

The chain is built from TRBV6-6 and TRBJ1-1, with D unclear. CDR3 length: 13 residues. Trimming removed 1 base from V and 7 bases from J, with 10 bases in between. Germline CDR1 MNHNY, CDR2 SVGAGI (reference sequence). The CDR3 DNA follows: TGTGCCAGCAGTTACTACAGTACTCTTGAAGCTTTCTTT. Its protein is CASSYYSTLEAFF.

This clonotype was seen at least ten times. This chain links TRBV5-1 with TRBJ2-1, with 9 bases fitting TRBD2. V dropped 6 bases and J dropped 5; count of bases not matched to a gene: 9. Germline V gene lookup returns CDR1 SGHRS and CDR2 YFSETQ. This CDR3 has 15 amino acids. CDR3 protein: CASNRVAGVDNEQFF. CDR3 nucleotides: TGCGCCAGCAACCGTGTAGCGGGAGTCGACAATGAGCAGTTCTTC.

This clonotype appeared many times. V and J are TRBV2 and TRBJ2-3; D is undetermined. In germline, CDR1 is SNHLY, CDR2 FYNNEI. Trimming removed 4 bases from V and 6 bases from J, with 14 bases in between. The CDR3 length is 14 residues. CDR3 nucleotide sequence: TGTGCCAGCAGTGCGAAGGGTTCATGGGATACGCAGTATTTT. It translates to CASSAKGSWDTQYF.

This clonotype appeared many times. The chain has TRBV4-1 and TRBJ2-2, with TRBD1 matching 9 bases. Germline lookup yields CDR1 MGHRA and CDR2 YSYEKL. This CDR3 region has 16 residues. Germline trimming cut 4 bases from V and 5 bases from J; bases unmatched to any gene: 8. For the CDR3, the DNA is TGCGCCAGCAGCCGGACGGACAGGGGAGGTACCGGGGAGCTGTTTTTT. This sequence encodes CASSRTDRGGTGELFF.

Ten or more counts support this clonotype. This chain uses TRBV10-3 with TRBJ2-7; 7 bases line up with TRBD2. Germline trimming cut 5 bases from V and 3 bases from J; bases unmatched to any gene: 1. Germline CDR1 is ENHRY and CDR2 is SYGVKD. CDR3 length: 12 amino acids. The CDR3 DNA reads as TGTGCCATCAGTAGCGGGGACTACGAGCAGTACTTC. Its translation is CAISSGDYEQYF.

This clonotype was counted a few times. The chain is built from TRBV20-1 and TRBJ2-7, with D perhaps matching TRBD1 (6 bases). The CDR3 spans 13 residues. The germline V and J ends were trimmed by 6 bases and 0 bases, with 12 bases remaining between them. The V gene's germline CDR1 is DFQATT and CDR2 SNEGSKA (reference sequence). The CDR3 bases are TGCAGTGCGGTGTGGGGGCGCTCCTACGAGCAGTACTTC. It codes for CSAVWGRSYEQYF.

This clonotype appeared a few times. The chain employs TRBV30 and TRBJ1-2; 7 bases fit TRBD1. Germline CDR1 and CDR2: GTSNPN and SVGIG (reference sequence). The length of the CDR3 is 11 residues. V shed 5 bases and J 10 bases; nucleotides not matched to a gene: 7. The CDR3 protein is CAWSLGQFYTF. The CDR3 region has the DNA TGTGCCTGGTCCTTGGGACAGTTCTACACCTTC.

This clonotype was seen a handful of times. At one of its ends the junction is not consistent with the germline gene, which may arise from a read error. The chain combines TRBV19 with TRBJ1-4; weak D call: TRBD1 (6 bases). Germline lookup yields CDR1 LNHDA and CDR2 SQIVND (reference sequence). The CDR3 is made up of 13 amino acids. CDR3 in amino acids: CASKSGAKEKLFF. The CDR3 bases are TGTGCCAGTAAATCAGGGGCTAAAGAAAAACTGTTTTTT.